Listed here are 28 T cell receptor beta chains from one sample, sequenced in a study of blood T cell repertoires in COVID-19. TCRdb's table, derived via immunoSEQ multiplex PCR, lists solely in-frame clones and lacks some. Counted here are around 470,000 clones, about 91% occurring once; the ten biggest clones make up roughly 0.84%. Sequencing input: peripheral blood. The receptor set was obtained from a man between 18 and 29 years old with COVID-19, enrolled during active disease.

The rearrangement uses TRBV11-3 and TRBJ2-3; D call uncertain. The CDR3 spans 15 residues. Germline values: CDR1 SGHNT, CDR2 YENEEA. V was clipped by 3 bases and J by 1 base, with 11 bases between them. The CDR3 region has the DNA TGTGCCAGCAGCTTCTTTTCCTCGGGCACAGATACGCAGTATTTT. Protein product: CASSFFSSGTDTQYF.

This chain joins TRBV29-1 and TRBJ1-2; 7 bases are a match to TRBD1. This CDR3 contains 13 residues. V lost 5 bases, J lost 2 bases, and 5 bases stayed unmatched. The germline V gene encodes CDR1 SQVTM and CDR2 ANQGSEA. The CDR3, as DNA: TGCAGCGTTAGACAGGGTTCGAACTATGGCTACACCTTC. Protein sequence: CSVRQGSNYGYTF. Together with reference TRBV29-1 and TRBJ1-2, the CDR3 gives the full variable domain: SAVISQKPSRDICQRGTSLTIQCQVDSQVTMMFWYRQQPGQSLTLIATANQGSEATYESGFVIDKFPISRPNLTFSTLTVSNMSPEDSSIYLCSVRQGSNYGYTFGSGTRLTVV.

The rearrangement links TRBV15 to TRBJ2-1, with 13 positions matching TRBD2. From germline, CDR1 is LNHNV and CDR2 YYDKDF (reference sequence). V lost 1 base and J lost 9; bases outside the gene matches: 6. This CDR3 is built from 16 residues. CDR3 sequence: CATSRGQTSGRTEQFF. The DNA for the CDR3 is TGTGCCACCAGCAGAGGGCAGACTAGCGGGAGGACTGAGCAGTTCTTC.

V and J are TRBV28 and TRBJ2-1; weak D call: TRBD2 (7 bases). The CDR3 is 15 amino acids. From germline, CDR1 is MDHEN and CDR2 SYDVKM. V shed 3 bases and J shed 9 bases, with 18 bases lying between them. CDR3 coding DNA: TGTGCCAGCAGTTTTGGCGGGAGAGGGGGGTCTGAGCAGTTCTTC. Amino acid sequence: CASSFGGRGGSEQFF.

This sequence joins TRBV5-1 and TRBJ1-3; no clear D gene. The germline V gene encodes CDR1 SGHRS and CDR2 YFSETQ. V lost 4 bases, J lost 2 bases, and 7 bases lay in between. The CDR3 covers 13 residues. CDR3 in DNA: TGCGCCAGCAGCGTCGGGACTGGAAACACCATATATTTT. Protein product: CASSVGTGNTIYF. Full variable domain (missing parts from reference TRBV5-1 and TRBJ1-3): KAGVTQTPRYLIKTRGQQVTLSCSPISGHRSVSWYQQTPGQGLQFLFEYFSETQRNKGNFPGRFSGRQFSNSRSEMNVSTLELGDSALYLCASSVGTGNTIYFGEGSWLTVV.

The rearrangement links TRBV11-3 to TRBJ2-1, with D perhaps TRBD1 (6 bases). V was cut by 5 bases and J by 9 bases, with 20 bases left in between. The CDR3 has 15 amino acids. The germline V gene encodes CDR1 SGHNT and CDR2 YENEEA. CDR3 amino acids: CASSPRGANFGEQFF. In DNA, the CDR3 is TGTGCCAGCAGCCCCAGGGGAGCTAATTTCGGTGAGCAGTTCTTC. Full variable domain (outside the CDR3, taken from reference TRBV11-3 and TRBJ2-1): EAGVVQSPRYKIIEKKQPVAFWCNPISGHNTLYWYLQNLGQGPELLIRYENEEAVDDSQLPKDRFSAERLKGVDSTLKIQPAELGDSAVYLCASSPRGANFGEQFFGPGTRLTVL.

This clone was picked up a small number of times. The chain joins TRBV24-1 to TRBJ2-1; no clear D gene. Germline lookup yields CDR1 KGHDR and CDR2 SFDVKD. This CDR3 comprises 13 residues. V was shortened by 5 bases and J by 3 bases, with 7 bases between the two germline ends. The DNA for the CDR3 is TGTGCCACCAGTGTTCGCGGCTACAATGAGCAGTTCTTC. This translates into CATSVRGYNEQFF.

For this clone: The sample holds other DNA sequences that translate to the same CDR3. The chain has TRBV11-2 and TRBJ2-7, with D perhaps matching TRBD2 (5 bases). This CDR3 has 14 amino acids. Germline V gene sequence: CDR1 SGHAT, CDR2 FQNNGV. V was pared by 1 base and J by 2 bases, with 9 bases between. CDR3 region: CASSLGTFTYEQYF. CDR3 in DNA: TGTGCCAGCAGCTTAGGGACTTTTACCTACGAGCAGTACTTC.

The CDR3 bases are TGTGCCAGCAGCCGGTTTGGACAGACCTACGAGCAGTACTTC. It specifies CASSRFGQTYEQYF. This chain uses TRBV7-6 with TRBJ2-7; possible D gene TRBD1, 6 bases. The germline gives CDR1 SGHVS, CDR2 FNYEAQ. The CDR3 is made up of 14 amino acids. Trimming took 5 bases from V and 2 from J, leaving 13 bases between them.

The chain is built from TRBV10-3 and TRBJ2-7; 7 bases are a match to TRBD1. The germline CDR1 and CDR2 sequences are ENHRY and SYGVKD. This CDR3 spans 14 amino acids. Germline trimming cut 11 bases from V and 2 bases from J; bases unmatched to any gene: 12. Here the CDR3 reads CASRDSVGTYEQYF. The CDR3 nucleotides are TGTGCCTCAAGGGACAGCGTCGGCACCTACGAGCAGTACTTC.

The chain couples TRBV9 to TRBJ2-1; D is unresolved. The CDR3 totals 14 residues. Germline loops: CDR1 SGDLS, CDR2 YYNGEE. V was trimmed by 4 bases and J by 2 bases, leaving 10 bases between them. In DNA form, the CDR3 reads TGTGCCAGCAGCTCCCAGACAACCTACAATGAGCAGTTCTTC. This gives the protein CASSSQTTYNEQFF.

J is TRBJ1-5 and V is TRBV7-8; no reliable D call. In germline, CDR1 is SGHVS, CDR2 FQNEAQ. The germline V and J ends were trimmed by 3 bases and 0 bases, with 12 bases remaining between them. The CDR3 contains 16 residues. The CDR3 is CASSFGSVGSNQPQHF. The CDR3 DNA sequence: TGTGCCAGCAGCTTTGGTTCCGTCGGTAGCAATCAGCCCCAGCATTTT.

The rearrangement links TRBV11-3 to TRBJ2-3; TRBD2 is a possible D gene (5 bases). The CDR3 runs to 11 residues. Looked up from germline, CDR1 is SGHNT and CDR2 is YENEEA. V shed 8 bases and J shed 3 bases, with 6 bases lying between them. CDR3 region: CASPGTDTQYF. CDR3 DNA sequence: TGTGCCAGCCCGGGGACAGATACGCAGTATTTT.

The V gene is TRBV5-1, the J gene TRBJ2-5; 7 bases line up with TRBD1. The V and J ends lost 6 bases and 5 bases, in that order; junction bases with no gene match: 7. The CDR3 extends over 13 amino acids. CDR1 and CDR2 (germline): SGHRS, YFSETQ. Written as DNA, the CDR3 is TGCGCCAGCACACGACAGGGCGGTGAGACCCAGTACTTC. Its protein is CASTRQGGETQYF.

The chain carries TRBV9 and TRBJ2-1, with 10 bases aligning to TRBD2. CDR1 and CDR2 (germline): SGDLS, YYNGEE. The CDR3 is 14 amino acids. After removal of 3 bases from V and 6 bases from J, the junction contained 3 bases not matched to a gene. CDR3 DNA: TGTGCCAGCAGCGGAGCGGGGGGGGTCAATGAGCAGTTCTTC. Translating it yields CASSGAGGVNEQFF.

The V and J genes are TRBV7-9 and TRBJ2-2; no clear D gene. CDR1 is SEHNR, CDR2 FQNEAQ, per germline (reference sequence). The CDR3 covers 12 residues. CDR3 nucleotides: TGTGCTACGTCAACCGGCACCGGGGAGCTGTTTTTT. This sequence encodes CATSTGTGELFF.

The sample holds many counts of this clone. The rearrangement uses TRBV5-4 and TRBJ2-2; D not certain. Between the trimmed V and J ends, which lost 3 bases and 3 bases, there was a span of 3 bases. The CDR3 contains 12 residues. Germline CDR1 is SGHNT and CDR2 is YYREEE (reference sequence). CDR3 in DNA: TGTGCCAGCAGCTCTTACACCGGGGAGCTGTTTTTT. As protein: CASSSYTGELFF.

The chain has TRBV18 and TRBJ2-3; D possibly corresponds to TRBD1 (8 bases). Germline V gene lookup returns CDR1 KGHSH and CDR2 LQKENI. The CDR3 has 16 amino acids. Trimming stripped 2 bases from V and 1 base from J, with 13 bases between. The CDR3 bases are TGTGCCAGCTCACCAGGACAGGGAGGGGGCACAGATACGCAGTATTTT. Residues: CASSPGQGGGTDTQYF.

This clone was counted once. The CDR3, as DNA: TGTGCCAGCAGCCAAGAGTCCGGGACAGGGGGCTTGGGCTACACCTTC. This translates into CASSQESGTGGLGYTF. The chain links TRBV3-1 (or the pseudogene TRBV3-2) to TRBJ1-2; 12 bases align to TRBD1. Germline assignment: CDR1 LGHDT and CDR2 YNNKEL (reference sequence). The trim removed 0 bases at V and 8 bases at J, leaving 7 bases unmatched. The CDR3 has 16 amino acids.

J is TRBJ2-7 and V is TRBV7-9, with D unresolved. This CDR3 spans 14 amino acids. V lost 0 bases to trimming and J lost 5 bases, with 11 bases between them. Germline-derived CDR1 and CDR2 are SEHNR and FQNEAQ (reference sequence). The CDR3, as DNA: TGTGCCAGCAGCTTAGCGGAGCTGGTCCACGAGCAGTACTTC. Its protein product is CASSLAELVHEQYF.

The V and J genes are TRBV5-1 and TRBJ1-1; 7 bases agree with TRBD1. V was clipped by 3 bases and J by 6 bases; unmatched bases: 11. CDR1 is SGHRS and CDR2 is YFSETQ in the germline V gene. The CDR3 consists of 15 residues. The CDR3 bases are TGCGCCAGCAGCTCAGCAACAACAGGGGAGGCTGAAGCTTTCTTT. Its protein is CASSSATTGEAEAFF.

The chain's CDR3 is CASSSGTVETHSNQPQHF. CDR3 DNA sequence: TGTGCCAGCAGCTCCGGGACAGTGGAAACCCATAGCAATCAGCCCCAGCATTTT. The V call is TRBV7-9, the J call TRBJ1-5; 7 nucleotides agree with TRBD1. The germline CDR1 and CDR2 sequences are SEHNR and FQNEAQ (reference sequence). The CDR3 totals 18 residues. V lost 4 bases, J lost 0 bases, and 12 bases stayed unmatched.

This rearrangement joins TRBV7-9 to TRBJ1-1; D might be TRBD1 (6 bases). V was trimmed by 5 bases and J by 2 bases, leaving 9 bases between them. In germline, CDR1 is SEHNR, CDR2 FQNEAQ (reference sequence). The CDR3 loop spans 13 amino acids. For the CDR3, the DNA is TGTGCCAGCAGCCGGACAGTAAACACTGAAGCTTTCTTT. The encoded protein is CASSRTVNTEAFF.

The CDR3 is CASGTGTSAFF. The DNA of the CDR3 is TGTGCCAGCGGCACCGGGACTAGCGCGTTCTTC. The J gene is TRBJ2-1, the V gene TRBV3-1 (or the pseudogene TRBV3-2); 10 bases align to TRBD2. From germline, CDR1 is LGHDT and CDR2 YNNKEL (reference sequence). This CDR3 has 11 amino acids. V was clipped by 8 bases and J by 15 bases; unmatched bases: 7.

V usage is TRBV10-2 and J usage is TRBJ2-7; TRBD2 matches at 7 bases. This CDR3 is 13 amino acids long. Unmatched junction bases numbered 11, after V lost 9 bases and J lost 6 bases. CDR1 WSHSY and CDR2 SAAADI come from the germline V gene. CDR3 sequence reads: CASREAGLGEQYF. The CDR3 DNA sequence: TGCGCCAGTCGGGAGGCAGGGCTAGGCGAGCAGTACTTC.

The chain links TRBV2 to TRBJ2-2; maybe TRBD1 (5 bases). CDR3 length: 14 residues. The germline V and J ends were trimmed by 7 bases and 7 bases, with 16 bases remaining between them. CDR1 and CDR2 from the germline V gene are SNHLY and FYNNEI. The CDR3 sequence: CASTPGPSRGELFF. Here the CDR3 DNA reads TGTGCCAGCACCCCAGGGCCATCGCGCGGGGAGCTGTTTTTT. The complete variable domain, with remaining parts taken from reference TRBV2 and TRBJ2-2, reads EPEVTQTPSHQVTQMGQEVILRCVPISNHLYFYWYRQILGQKVEFLVSFYNNEISEKSEIFDDQFSVERPDGSNFTLKIRSTKLEDSAMYFCASTPGPSRGELFFGEGSRLTVL.

This sequence joins TRBV9 and TRBJ2-5; D not resolved. The V end lost 0 bases, the J end lost 4 bases, and 7 bases lay between the germline ends. The CDR3 is 13 amino acids. Per the germline V gene, CDR1 is SGDLS and CDR2 is YYNGEE. CDR3 DNA sequence: TGTGCCAGCAGCGTAGCCGGGTTAGAGACCCAGTACTTC. It specifies CASSVAGLETQYF. Looking up the rest from reference TRBV9 and TRBJ2-5 gives the full variable domain: DSGVTQTPKHLITATGQRVTLRCSPRSGDLSVYWYQQSLDQGLQFLIQYYNGEERAKGNILERFSAQQFPDLHSELNLSSLELGDSALYFCASSVAGLETQYFGPGTRLLVL.

This chain joins TRBV21-1 and TRBJ1-2; the D segment call TRBD1 is taken from the table without a DNA check. TRBV21-1 is deemed a pseudogene. This CDR3 comprises 14 residues. This CDR3 reads CASSRSDRGDGYTF. CDR3 nucleotide sequence: TGTGCCAGCAGCAGGTCGGACAGGGGAGATGGCTACACCTTC.